This is a list of T cell receptor beta chains from one sample in a study of blood T cells in healthy people across ages. TCRdb called the 5' RACE reads again in MiXCR, with one record for every CDR3 protein. The table shows 850,000 to 1,000,000 distinct CDR3 sequences, with 40% to 60% occurring only once. Sequencing used blood. These receptor sequences come from a young man in good health. The CDR3 runs from the conserved cysteine through the conserved F or W. D genes are given only for firm matches. Expanded clones are given a class, and other clones once, few, many or no size at all.

j_call d_call clone_size v_call cdr3_nt cdr3_aa
TRBJ2-7 - - TRBV5-1 TGCGCCAGCAGATATTCCGATCGCGAGCAGTACTTC CASRYSDREQYF
TRBJ2-7 TRBD1 few TRBV10-3 TGTGCCATCAGTTCAGGGGACAGGGGGCCCTACGAGCAGTACTTC CAISSGDRGPYEQYF
TRBJ2-5 - many TRBV7-2 TGTGCCAGCAGCTTAGGGGTTTCAGAGACCCAGTACTTC CASSLGVSETQYF
TRBJ2-1 - - TRBV7-9 TGTGCCAGCAGCTCCCCCAGACAGGAGAGAAATGAGCAGTTCTTC CASSSPRQERNEQFF
TRBJ2-7 - few TRBV30 TGTGCCTGGAGTACCACAGATTACGAGCAGTACTTC CAWSTTDYEQYF
TRBJ2-1 - - TRBV27 TGTGCCAGCAGTTTATCGCCCGGGAGCTCCTACAATGAGCAGTTCTTC CASSLSPGSSYNEQFF
TRBJ2-5 TRBD2 - TRBV7-6 TGTGCCAGCAGCTTAGGGCCAGCGGGGGCCCCTCAAGAGACCCAGTACTTC CASSLGPAGAPQETQYF
TRBJ2-7 TRBD1 - TRBV5-1 TGCGCCAGCAGCTTGGATGCCAGGGACAGGGGCTACGAGCAGTACTTC CASSLDARDRGYEQYF
TRBJ2-7 TRBD1 - TRBV6-2/TRBV6-3 TGTGCCAGCAACCCGGGACAGGGTCTTTACGAGCAGTACTTC CASNPGQGLYEQYF
TRBJ2-5 TRBD2 once TRBV20-1 TGCAGTGCTAGAGCAGTAGCGGGGGCCCAAGAGACCCAGTACTTC CSARAVAGAQETQYF
TRBJ2-3 TRBD2 few TRBV7-9 TGTGCCAGCAGGGTCGGGACTAGCGGTGGAAAAACTAGCACAGATACGCAGTATTTT CASRVGTSGGKTSTDTQYF
TRBJ1-1 - - TRBV20-1 TGCAGTGCGCCGCAGGTTACTGAAGCTTTCTTT CSAPQVTEAFF
TRBJ2-3 TRBD2 - TRBV29-1 TGCAGCATTTGGGGGGGACTAGCGGATGGCACAGATACGCAGTATTTT CSIWGGLADGTDTQYF
TRBJ2-7 TRBD2 few TRBV7-2 TGTGCCAGCAGTGTTAGCGGGGGGAAGGACGAGCAGTACTTC CASSVSGGKDEQYF
TRBJ1-5 - few TRBV21-1 TGTGCCAGCAGCAAAGCCGTCCCACAGGGGGTCATCAATCAGCCCCAGCATTTT CASSKAVPQGVINQPQHF
TRBJ2-2 TRBD1 - TRBV24-1 TGTGCCACCAGTGATTTGAACAGGGGATTCACCGGGGAGCTGTTTTTT CATSDLNRGFTGELFF